This T cell receptor beta chain was sequenced in a study of siplizumab effects on memory and regulatory T cells. Clones were read by immunoSEQ multiplex PCR, and TCRdb kept only the in-frame ones, dropping some. Altogether approximately 100,000 clones are present, just over 90% being singletons, with the ten largest covering around 0.73%. Regarding the study as a whole: Apparently more diverse than memory cells, naive T cells also seemed major alloresponse contributors.

Of note for this clone: Its antigen is unknown.

CDR1 LNHDA and CDR2 SQIVND come from the germline V gene (reference sequence). The ends were cut back, 2 bases at V and 10 bases at J, with 9 bases in the middle. The CDR3 is 12 amino acids. Source material: Tregs sorted from blood. The rearrangement links TRBV19 to TRBJ2-1; D is possibly TRBD1 or TRBD2 (5 bases each). This receptor was taken from a human donor in good health. The CDR3 sequence is CASSILGTEQFF. For the CDR3, the DNA is TGTGCCAGTAGTATATTAGGGACCGAGCAGTTCTTC.